At least ten counts were recorded for the clone carrying this TCR beta chain. Its antigen is as yet unknown. The data are from a study of CD8 T cells in ankylosing spondylitis. TCRdb redid the calling of the 5' RACE reads with MiXCR, one entry per CDR3 protein. The sample records some 700,000 distinct CDR3 sequences, about 20% being singletons. V was clipped by 6 bases and J by 6 bases, with 14 bases between them. Germline lookup yields CDR1 SGHRS and CDR2 YFSETQ. The CDR3 covers 13 residues. Points from the study as a whole: Within peripheral blood, clones linked to disease were CD8+ and relatively rare. Significant enrichment of disease-linked clones was reported in matched ankylosing spondylitis synovial fluid. Blood of patients with ankylosing spondylitis appeared to be characterized by a TCR beta motif of roughly eight highly homologous variants.

The receptor's source is a male donor with ankylosing spondylitis. The sample comprised blood, either unsorted or a sorted T cell fraction (not recorded which). The genes are TRBV5-1 and TRBJ2-3; D unclear. The DNA of the CDR3 is TGCGCCAGCACCCCGGGTAGTCGTGATACGCAGTATTTT. Residues: CASTPGSRDTQYF. Using reference TRBV5-1 and TRBJ2-3 for the parts outside the CDR3, the full variable domain is KAGVTQTPRYLIKTRGQQVTLSCSPISGHRSVSWYQQTPGQGLQFLFEYFSETQRNKGNFPGRFSGRQFSNSRSEMNVSTLELGDSALYLCASTPGSRDTQYFGPGTRLTVL.